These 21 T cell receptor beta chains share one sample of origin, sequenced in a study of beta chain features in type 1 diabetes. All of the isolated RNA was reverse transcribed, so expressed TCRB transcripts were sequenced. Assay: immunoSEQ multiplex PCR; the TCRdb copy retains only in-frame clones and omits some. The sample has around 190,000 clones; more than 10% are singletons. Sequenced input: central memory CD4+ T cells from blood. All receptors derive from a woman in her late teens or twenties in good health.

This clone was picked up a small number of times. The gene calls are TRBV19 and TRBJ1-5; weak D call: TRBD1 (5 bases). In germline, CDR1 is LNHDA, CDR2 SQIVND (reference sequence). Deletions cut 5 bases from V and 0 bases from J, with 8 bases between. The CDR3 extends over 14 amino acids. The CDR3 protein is CASSATGSNQPQHF. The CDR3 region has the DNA TGTGCCAGTAGTGCTACAGGTAGCAATCAGCCCCAGCATTTT.

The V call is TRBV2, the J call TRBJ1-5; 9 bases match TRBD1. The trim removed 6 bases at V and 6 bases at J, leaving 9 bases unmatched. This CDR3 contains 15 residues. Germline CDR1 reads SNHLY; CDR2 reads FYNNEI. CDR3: CASRADRGEGQPQHF. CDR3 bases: TGTGCCAGCAGAGCGGACAGGGGAGAGGGTCAGCCCCAGCATTTT.

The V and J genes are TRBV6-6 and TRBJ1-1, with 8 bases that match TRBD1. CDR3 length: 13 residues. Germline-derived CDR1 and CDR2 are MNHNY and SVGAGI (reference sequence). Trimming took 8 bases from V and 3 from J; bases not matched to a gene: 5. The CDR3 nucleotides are TGTGCCAGCTCACCGACAGGGGACACTGAAGCTTTCTTT. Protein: CASSPTGDTEAFF.

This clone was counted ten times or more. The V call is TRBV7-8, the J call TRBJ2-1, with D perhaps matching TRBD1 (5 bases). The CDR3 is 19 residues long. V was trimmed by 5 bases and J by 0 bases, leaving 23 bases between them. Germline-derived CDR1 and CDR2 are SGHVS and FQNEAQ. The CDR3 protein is CASSRIPRGAESSYNEQFF. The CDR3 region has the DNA TGTGCCAGCAGCCGAATCCCAAGGGGCGCGGAGAGCTCCTACAATGAGCAGTTCTTC.

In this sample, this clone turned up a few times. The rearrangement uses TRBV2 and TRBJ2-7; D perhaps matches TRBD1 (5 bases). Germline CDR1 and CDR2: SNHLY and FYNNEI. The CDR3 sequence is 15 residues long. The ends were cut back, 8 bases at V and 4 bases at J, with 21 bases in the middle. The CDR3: CASGPDAWGLYEQYF. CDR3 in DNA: TGTGCCAGCGGGCCCGATGCCTGGGGCTTATACGAGCAGTACTTC.

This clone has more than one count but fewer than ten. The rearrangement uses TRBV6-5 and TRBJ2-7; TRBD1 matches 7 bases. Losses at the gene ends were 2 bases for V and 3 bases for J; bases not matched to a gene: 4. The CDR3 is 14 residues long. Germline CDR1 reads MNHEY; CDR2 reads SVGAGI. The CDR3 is CASSYGDSIYEQYF. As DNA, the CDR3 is TGTGCCAGCAGTTACGGGGACAGTATCTACGAGCAGTACTTC.

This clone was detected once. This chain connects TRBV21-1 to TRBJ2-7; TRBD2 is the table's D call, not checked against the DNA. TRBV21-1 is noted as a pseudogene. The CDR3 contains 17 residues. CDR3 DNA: TGTGCCAGCAGCAGAAGAGGTTGTGGGACTAGCGGGAAAATGTTTGACTTC. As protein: CASSRRGCGTSGKMFDF.

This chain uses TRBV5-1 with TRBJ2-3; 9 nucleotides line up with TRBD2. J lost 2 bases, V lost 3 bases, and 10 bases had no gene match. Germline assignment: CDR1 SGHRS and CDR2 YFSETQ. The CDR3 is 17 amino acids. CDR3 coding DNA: TGCGCCAGCAGCTCACGAACTAGCGGGCCTCCCACAGATACGCAGTATTTT. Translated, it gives CASSSRTSGPPTDTQYF.

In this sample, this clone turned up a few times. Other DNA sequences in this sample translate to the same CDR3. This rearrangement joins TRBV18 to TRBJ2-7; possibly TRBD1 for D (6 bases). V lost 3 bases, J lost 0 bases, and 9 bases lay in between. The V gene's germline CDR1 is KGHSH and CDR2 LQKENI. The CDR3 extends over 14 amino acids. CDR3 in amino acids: CASSPGQSSYEQYF. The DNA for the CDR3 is TGTGCCAGCTCACCGGGACAAAGCTCCTACGAGCAGTACTTC.

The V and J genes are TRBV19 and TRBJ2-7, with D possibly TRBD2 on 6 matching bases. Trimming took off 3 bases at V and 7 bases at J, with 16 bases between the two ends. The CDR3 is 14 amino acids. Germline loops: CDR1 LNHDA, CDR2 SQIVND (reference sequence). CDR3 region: CASSIGTFIYEQYF. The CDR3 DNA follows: TGTGCCAGTAGTATTGGGACTTTCATCTATGAGCAGTACTTC. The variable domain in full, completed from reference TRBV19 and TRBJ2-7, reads DGGITQSPKYLFRKEGQNVTLSCEQNLNHDAMYWYRQDPGQGLRLIYYSQIVNDFQKGDIAEGYSVSREKKESFPLTVTSAQKNPTAFYLCASSIGTFIYEQYFGPGTRLTVT.

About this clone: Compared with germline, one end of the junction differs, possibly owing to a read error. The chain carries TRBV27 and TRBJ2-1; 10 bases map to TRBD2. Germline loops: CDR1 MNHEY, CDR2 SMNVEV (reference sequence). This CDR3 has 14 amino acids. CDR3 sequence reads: CASGLGLAGDEQFF. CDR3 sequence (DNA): TGTGCCAGCGGTTTGGGTCTAGCGGGGGATGAGCAGTTCTTC.

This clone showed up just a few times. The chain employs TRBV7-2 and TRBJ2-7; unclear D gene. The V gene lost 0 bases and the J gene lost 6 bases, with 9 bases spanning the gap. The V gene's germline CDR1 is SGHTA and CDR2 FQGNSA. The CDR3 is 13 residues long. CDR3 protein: CASSLAARLEQYF. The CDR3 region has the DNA TGTGCCAGCAGCTTAGCGGCCCGACTCGAGCAGTACTTC.

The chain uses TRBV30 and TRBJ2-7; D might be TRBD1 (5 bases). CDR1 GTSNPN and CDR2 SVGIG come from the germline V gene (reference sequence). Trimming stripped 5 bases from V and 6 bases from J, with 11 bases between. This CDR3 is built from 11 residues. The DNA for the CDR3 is TGTGCCTGGGCCAGGGAACTCGAGCAGTACTTC. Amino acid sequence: CAWARELEQYF.

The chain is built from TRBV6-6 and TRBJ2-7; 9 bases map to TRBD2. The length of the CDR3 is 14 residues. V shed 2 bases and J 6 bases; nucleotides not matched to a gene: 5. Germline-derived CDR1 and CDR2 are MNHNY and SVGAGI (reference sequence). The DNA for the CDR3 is TGTGCCAGCAGTTACGCGGGAGGGAAGGTCGAGCAGTACTTC. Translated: CASSYAGGKVEQYF.

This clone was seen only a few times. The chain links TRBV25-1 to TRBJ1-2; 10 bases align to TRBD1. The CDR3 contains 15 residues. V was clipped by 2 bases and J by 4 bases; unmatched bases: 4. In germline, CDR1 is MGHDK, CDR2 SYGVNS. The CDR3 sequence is CASSERDRGIYGYTF. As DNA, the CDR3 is TGTGCCAGCAGTGAACGGGACAGGGGTATCTATGGCTACACCTTC.

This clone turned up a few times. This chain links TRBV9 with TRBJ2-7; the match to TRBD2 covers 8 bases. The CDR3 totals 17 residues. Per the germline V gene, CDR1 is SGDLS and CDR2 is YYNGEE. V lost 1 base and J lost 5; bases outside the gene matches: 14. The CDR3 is CASSVHGSSGSPNEQYF. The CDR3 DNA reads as TGTGCCAGCAGCGTACACGGGTCCAGCGGGAGTCCAAACGAGCAGTACTTC.

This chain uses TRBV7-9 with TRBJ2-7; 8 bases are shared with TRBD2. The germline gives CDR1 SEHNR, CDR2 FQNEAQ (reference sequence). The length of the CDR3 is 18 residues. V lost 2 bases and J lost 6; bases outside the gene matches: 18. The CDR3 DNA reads TGTGCCAGCAGCTTATCCACCTTATATTCCGGGACTAGAGGCGAGCAGTACTTC. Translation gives CASSLSTLYSGTRGEQYF. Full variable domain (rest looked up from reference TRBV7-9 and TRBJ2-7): DTGVSQNPRHKITKRGQNVTFRCDPISEHNRLYWYRQTLGQGPEFLTYFQNEAQLEKSRLLSDRFSAERPKGSFSTLEIQRTEQGDSAMYLCASSLSTLYSGTRGEQYFGPGTRLTVT.

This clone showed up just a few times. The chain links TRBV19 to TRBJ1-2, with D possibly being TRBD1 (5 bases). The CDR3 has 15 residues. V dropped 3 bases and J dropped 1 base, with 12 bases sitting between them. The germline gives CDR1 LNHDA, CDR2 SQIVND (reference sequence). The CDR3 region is CASSMRDRYNYGYTF. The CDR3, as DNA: TGTGCCAGTAGTATGCGGGACCGATATAACTATGGCTACACCTTC.

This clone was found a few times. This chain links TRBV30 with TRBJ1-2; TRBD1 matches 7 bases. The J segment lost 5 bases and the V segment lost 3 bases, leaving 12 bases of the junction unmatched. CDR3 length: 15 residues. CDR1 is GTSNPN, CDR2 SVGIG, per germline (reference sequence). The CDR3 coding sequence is TGTGCCTGGAGGGGAAGCCGGGACAGAGGTTATGGCTACACCTTC. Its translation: CAWRGSRDRGYGYTF.

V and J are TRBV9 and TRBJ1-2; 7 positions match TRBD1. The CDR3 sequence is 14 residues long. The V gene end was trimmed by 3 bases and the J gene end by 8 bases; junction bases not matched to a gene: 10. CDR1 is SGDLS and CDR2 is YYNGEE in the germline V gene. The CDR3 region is CASSAQLQGRGYTF. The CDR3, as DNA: TGTGCCAGCAGCGCCCAACTACAGGGGCGAGGCTACACCTTC.

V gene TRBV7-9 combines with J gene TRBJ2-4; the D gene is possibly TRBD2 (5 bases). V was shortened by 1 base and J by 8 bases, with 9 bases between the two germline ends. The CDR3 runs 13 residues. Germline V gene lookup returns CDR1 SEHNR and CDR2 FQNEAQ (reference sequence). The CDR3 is CASSLDSGDIQYF. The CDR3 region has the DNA TGTGCCAGCAGCTTAGATTCCGGGGACATTCAGTACTTC.